The 2 T cell receptor beta chains given below trace back to one sample, sequenced in a study of T cells after yellow fever vaccination (dated by TCRdb to between 2017 and 2020). Receptors were amplified or captured by 5' RACE. This sample was sequenced with an Illumina NovaSeq 6000. TCRdb reanalyzed the raw reads on its own, using fastp at Q25 for trimming and MiXCR for clone calling, and kept in-frame beta chains. CDR3 protein sequences are deduplicated, and each keeps its most common genes and DNA. Present in this sample are 350,000 to 450,000 distinct CDR3 sequences, approximately 19% of which were seen just once. The ten largest clonotypes hold roughly a sixth of the sample. What this sample's treatment or condition label stands for: live attenuated yellow fever vaccine strain. The sample was PBMCs, taken before the yellow fever booster vaccination. Receptors were obtained from a man aged 18 to 30 who received the YFV17D yellow fever vaccine.

Only a few counts were recorded for this clonotype. The chain employs TRBV7-2 and TRBJ2-5, with TRBD2 matching 8 bases. The germline V gene encodes CDR1 SGHTA and CDR2 FQGNSA. CDR3 length equals 14 residues. The V gene end was trimmed by 5 bases and the J gene end by 5 bases; junction bases not matched to a gene: 7. In DNA form, the CDR3 reads TGTGCCAGCAGCCGTCGGGAGGGTGGGGAGACCCAGTACTTC. Protein product: CASSRREGGETQYF.

This sequence joins TRBV7-8 and TRBJ2-7, with D hard to call. The ends were cut back, 1 base at V and 0 bases at J, with 13 bases in the middle. The CDR3 consists of 16 residues. Germline CDR1 reads SGHVS; CDR2 reads FQNEAQ. The CDR3 here is CASSLVPGGSSYEQYV. The CDR3 region has the DNA TGTGCCAGCAGCTTAGTCCCGGGCGGTAGCTCCTACGAGCAGTACGTC.